The following is a T cell receptor (beta chain) sequence with its context. The antigen remains unidentified. The sample comes from a study of cytomegalovirus exposure and HLA in healthy donors. Study-wide findings and caveats: In vitro experiments confirmed that a few CMV-associated chains were specific for CMV antigens. One variant, a missense change in DCLRE1C, was linked in a later analysis to TCR beta V- and J-gene trimming.

In the PCR, 60 Vbeta and 13 Jbeta primers were used. This table comes from immunoSEQ multiplex PCR, and its TCRdb copy is limited to in-frame clones, with some not included. The profile covers about 270,000 clones, with around two thirds appearing a single time and around 2.3% taken by the ten largest. This TCR was sampled from a female donor in good health and CMV-seronegative. The source material was PBMCs.

The CDR3 reads CASSYRGGGTEAFF. CDR3 bases: TGTGCCAGCAGTTACCGGGGGGGCGGGACTGAAGCTTTCTTT. The chain has TRBV6-5 and TRBJ1-1, with D possibly TRBD1 on 6 matching bases. Germline V gene lookup returns CDR1 MNHEY and CDR2 SVGAGI. The V end was cut by 2 bases, the J end by 5 bases, with 12 bases between. CDR3 size: 14 residues.